This is a list of T cell receptor beta chains from one sample in a study of blood T cell repertoires in COVID-19. TCRdb's table, derived via immunoSEQ multiplex PCR, lists solely in-frame clones and lacks some. The table lists some 200,000 clones, roughly four fifths of them singletons, with roughly 6.9% in the top ten. The sequenced sample consisted of PBMCs or T cells enriched from blood (not recorded which). These TCRs come from a man in his forties who had recovered from COVID-19. The CDR3 runs from the conserved cysteine through the conserved F or W. D genes are given only for firm matches. For some rows the clone size is stated as once, few or many, or as a class when expanded; others skip it.

V	D	size	J	DNA	CDR3
TRBV5-1	NA	NA	TRBJ2-1	TGCGCCAGCAGCTTGTTCGGGGAATCCTACAATGAGCAGTTCTTC	CASSLFGESYNEQFF
TRBV19	TRBD1	NA	TRBJ1-2	TGTGCCAGTCGAGATCCGGGACAGGGAATTAACTATGGCTACACCTTC	CASRDPGQGINYGYTF
TRBV13	NA	NA	TRBJ1-2	TGTGCCAGCAGCTTAGGCAGGAGGGGCTACACCTTC	CASSLGRRGYTF
TRBV5-1	NA	NA	TRBJ2-3	TGCGCCAGCTTACGTGGGGACACTAGCACAGATACGCAGTATTTT	CASLRGDTSTDTQYF
TRBV5-6	TRBD2	once	TRBJ2-1	TGTGCCAGCAGCCCAGATTACGGGGGGACGTCCTACAATGAGCAGTTCTTC	CASSPDYGGTSYNEQFF
TRBV7-6	TRBD1	NA	TRBJ2-5	TGTGCCAGCAGCGAAGACAGGGTCTGGGAGACCCAGTACTTC	CASSEDRVWETQYF
TRBV9	TRBD1	NA	TRBJ1-1	TGTGCCAGCAGCGTAGATTTCAGGGGGCACACTGAAGCTTTCTTT	CASSVDFRGHTEAFF
TRBV7-2	NA	NA	TRBJ2-1	TGTGCCAGCAGCTCACCCCTGGGGGGGGCCACAAATGAGCAGTTCTTC	CASSSPLGGATNEQFF
TRBV28	NA	few	TRBJ2-5	TGTGCCAGCAGCAAGTTAGCAGGGGTGAAGGAGACCCAGTACTTC	CASSKLAGVKETQYF
TRBV6-5	TRBD2	NA	TRBJ2-7	TGTGCCAGCAGCTGGACTAGCGGGGAGTTCGAGCAGTACTTC	CASSWTSGEFEQYF
TRBV19	TRBD1	NA	TRBJ1-6	TGTGCCATCCCGGGACAGTCCAAATACAACGATTCACCCCTCCACTTT	CAIPGQSKYNDSPLHF
TRBV28	NA	NA	TRBJ1-1	TGTGCCAGCATAAGGAGGATGAACACTGAAGCTTTCTTT	CASIRRMNTEAFF
TRBV13	TRBD2	NA	TRBJ2-7	TGTGCCAGCAGCCCCCGGACTAGCGGGGGGATGCCCTACGAGCAGTACTTC	CASSPRTSGGMPYEQYF
TRBV11-3	TRBD2	NA	TRBJ2-3	TGTGCCAGCAGCTCCGGGACTAACTTAGATACGCAGTATTTT	CASSSGTNLDTQYF
TRBV5-5	TRBD1	NA	TRBJ1-1	TGTGCCAGCAGCTTCTCCGGGACAGGGCACACTGAAGCTTTCTTT	CASSFSGTGHTEAFF
TRBV4-3	NA	NA	TRBJ2-1	TGCGCCAGCAGCCAAGATCAACTCGCTGAGCAGTTCTTC	CASSQDQLAEQFF
TRBV10-2	NA	NA	TRBJ2-7	TGCGCCAGCAGTGAGGGCCTCTCAAACGAGCAGTACTTC	CASSEGLSNEQYF
TRBV5-1	TRBD1	NA	TRBJ1-4	TGCGCCAGCAGCTTGGCCGGGACAGGCGTTTCGGAAAAACTGTTTTTT	CASSLAGTGVSEKLFF
TRBV10-3	TRBD2	NA	TRBJ2-3	TGTGCCATCAGTGTTGGGGCGGGGGGGCCAACAGATACGCAGTATTTT	CAISVGAGGPTDTQYF
TRBV18	NA	few	TRBJ1-6	TGTGCCAGCTCACCCGGGAGGCTTGATAATTCACCCCTCCACTTT	CASSPGRLDNSPLHF
TRBV6-1	NA	NA	TRBJ1-1	TGTGCCAGCAGTGAAATTAGAGGGGGTCGTACTGAAGCTTTCTTT	CASSEIRGGRTEAFF
TRBV18	TRBD1	NA	TRBJ1-6	TGTGCCAGCTCAGACAGGGGGAATAATTCACCCCTCCACTTT	CASSDRGNNSPLHF
TRBV4-1	TRBD2	NA	TRBJ2-1	TGCGCCAGCAGGCGCCCTGGCGGGGGGGCTTCCAATGAGCAGTTCTTC	CASRRPGGGASNEQFF
TRBV4-3	NA	NA	TRBJ2-3	TGCGCCAGCAGCCAAGCGTGGGGGGTGAGCACAGATACGCAGTATTTT	CASSQAWGVSTDTQYF
TRBV29-1	NA	NA	TRBJ2-3	TGCAGCGCAAACAGAGGGGGACAAGGCACAGATACGCAGTATTTT	CSANRGGQGTDTQYF
TRBV10-3	TRBD2	NA	TRBJ2-7	TGTGCCATCAGCGTAGAAAGCGGGGGGTGGTACGAGCAGTACTTC	CAISVESGGWYEQYF
TRBV19	NA	NA	TRBJ1-2	TGTGCCAGTAGTATACGGGCAGGGGACTATGGCTACACCTTC	CASSIRAGDYGYTF
TRBV27	NA	NA	TRBJ1-1	TGTGCCAGCAGTTTAGGAGAGGGAAGGAGAACTGAAGCTTTCTTT	CASSLGEGRRTEAFF
TRBV6-5	NA	NA	TRBJ1-4	TGTGCCAGCCAATTGCACAGCGGTAATGAAAAACTGTTTTTT	CASQLHSGNEKLFF
TRBV5-6	TRBD1	NA	TRBJ1-6	TGTGCCAGCAGCTGGTCCGGGACAGGGGTCCGGGCTTCACCCCTCCACTTT	CASSWSGTGVRASPLHF
TRBV6-5	NA	NA	TRBJ2-5	TGTGCCAGCAGGGTTTTCGGGGGGCGGGAGACCCAGTACTTC	CASRVFGGRETQYF
TRBV18	TRBD1	NA	TRBJ1-1	TGTGCCAGCTCACCACCCACAGGCCTCACAGGGGTCAACACTGAAGCTTTCTTT	CASSPPTGLTGVNTEAFF
TRBV9	NA	NA	TRBJ2-3	TGTGCCAGCAGCGTGTACGGGGGACGCACAGATACGCAGTATTTT	CASSVYGGRTDTQYF
TRBV19	NA	NA	TRBJ1-1	TGTGCCAGTAGTTCGTCCGCAGGGTACTCGGCTGAAGCTTTCTTT	CASSSSAGYSAEAFF
TRBV5-6	TRBD1	NA	TRBJ1-2	TGTGCCAGCAGCTGGGTGGACAGGCTTCGGGTGTATGGCTACACCTTC	CASSWVDRLRVYGYTF
TRBV28	TRBD1	few	TRBJ1-5	TGTGCCAGCAGTTTATACGACAGGGGCCGTCAGCCCCAGCATTTT	CASSLYDRGRQPQHF
TRBV9	TRBD1	NA	TRBJ2-1	TGTGCCAGCAGCACCGGACAGGGTCAAAATAATGAGCAGTTCTTC	CASSTGQGQNNEQFF
TRBV2	NA	once	TRBJ1-6	TGTGCCAGCACGGAAGAGGGTCGTACACCCCTCCACTTT	CASTEEGRTPLHF
TRBV6-5	NA	few	TRBJ2-7	TGTGCCAGCAGTTATGGTATCGGGGGGCAATCCTACGAGCAGTACTTC	CASSYGIGGQSYEQYF
TRBV7-9	TRBD1	NA	TRBJ2-7	TGTGCCATAGGACAGGTTCTCTACGAGCAGTACTTC	CAIGQVLYEQYF
TRBV30	NA	NA	TRBJ1-2	TGTGCCTGGAGTCTTACGAGGACAGCTAACTATGGCTACACCTTC	CAWSLTRTANYGYTF
TRBV5-1	NA	NA	TRBJ1-2	TGCGCCAGCAGCTTGGCGCAGGGCCTCTATGGCTACACCTTC	CASSLAQGLYGYTF
TRBV23-1	NA	NA	TRBJ1-5	TGCGCCAGCACTCAAAGGCTCGGGGTCCCCTTGAGGGGCAATCAGCCCCAGCATTTT	CASTQRLGVPLRGNQPQHF
TRBV3-1/TRBV3-2	NA	once	TRBJ2-6	TGTGCCAGCAGCCACTCGGGGGCTGGGGCCAACGTCCTGACTTTC	CASSHSGAGANVLTF
TRBV7-9	NA	NA	TRBJ1-1	TGTGCCAGCAGTCCCTGGACAGACGGTGAAGCTTTCTTT	CASSPWTDGEAFF
TRBV5-4	NA	NA	TRBJ1-2	TGTGCCAGCAGCTTGACAGGGCCGTATGGCTACACCTTC	CASSLTGPYGYTF
TRBV2	TRBD2	NA	TRBJ2-1	TGTGCCAGCAGCCACCGGACTAGCGGGGGAGACAATGAGCAGTTCTTC	CASSHRTSGGDNEQFF
TRBV6-2/TRBV6-3	NA	NA	TRBJ2-2	TGTGCCAGCAGTTACCCCCCCGGGAGCGGTTTAGTCGGGGAGCTGTTTTTT	CASSYPPGSGLVGELFF
TRBV5-1	NA	NA	TRBJ1-1	TGCGCCAGCAGCTTGGGGGGAACAGGGCGCACTGAAGCTTTCTTT	CASSLGGTGRTEAFF
TRBV19	NA	NA	TRBJ2-2	TGTGCCAGTAGTATAGTCTTGGGCCACACCGGGGAGCTGTTTTTT	CASSIVLGHTGELFF
TRBV2	TRBD1	NA	TRBJ1-6	TGTGCCAGCAGGACCCAGGGGGTTAGTTCACCCCTCCACTTT	CASRTQGVSSPLHF
TRBV2	TRBD1	NA	TRBJ1-1	TGTGCCAGCAGTGTGGACAGGGTATGGAACACTGAAGCTTTCTTT	CASSVDRVWNTEAFF